This TCR beta chain was sequenced in a study of T cell clusters in autoimmune cytopenias (dated by TCRdb to about 2019). For context, the study as a whole: A mean age of approximately 50 years and a median age of about 60 years were recorded for the healthy donor controls, of whom 22 of 43 were female. TRB sequencing reached a median depth of approximately 56,000 reads per sample and yielded a median of roughly 2,500 distinct TRB clonotypes per sample. Peripheral blood TRB and IGH repertoires were sequenced in autoimmune cytopenia patients at active disease and during treatment follow-up, alongside healthy, CLL and autoimmune hepatitis controls. The goal of the study was to determine whether autoimmune cytopenia patients have a disease-specific immune repertoire signature that could serve as a blood-based biomarker. Controls were about two dozen age-matched healthy donors for primary cytopenia and 14 age-matched CLL patients for secondary cytopenia. Autoimmune hepatitis repertoires were compared against more than 20 age- and sex-matched healthy donors.

TRB rearrangements were amplified by multiplex PCR following a touch-down protocol, with the TRB-A and TRB-B primer pools mixed in one tube. Two consecutive PCR reactions with Phusion HS II polymerase added Illumina adapters and sample indices to the amplicons. Amplicons were gel-purified with the NucleoSpin Gel and PCR Clean-up kit, then quantified by Qubit and quality-checked on an Agilent 2100 Bioanalyzer. Sequencing of the libraries was done on an Illumina MiSeq with 600-cycle, single-indexed, paired-end runs. Regarding the original processing steps: MiXCR version 2.1.12 with the default MiXCR reference library was used to align and assemble TRB reads. Each unique CDR3 nucleotide sequence defined a clone, and only productive sequences with at least two reads were analysed. Repertoire diversity was assessed with alpha-parameterized diversity profiles (alpha 0 to 5), including the Shannon (alpha 1) and Simpson (alpha 2) indices, which were computed with an R script. Combinatorial TRB VJ usage was computed with the tcR package and compared between cohorts by principal component analysis with ade4. GLIPH was used to cluster TCRbeta CDR3s in pairs of cohorts matched for age and read depth, and a Wilcoxon test was used to compare cluster frequencies. TCRdb reprocessed the sequencing reads and holds a single record per CDR3 protein sequence, with no DNA. TCRdb, not the authors, supplied the V and J calls. This sample's table lists around 7,000 distinct CDR3 sequences. The ten largest clonotypes hold under 35% of the sample.

On this clonotype itself: It lacks a known antigen.

What the study reported, not specific to this receptor: The T cell clusters were defined only in silico, and the functional role of the clusters still needed to be validated experimentally. GLIPH results suggested that primary autoimmune cytopenia patients were missing physiological T cell clusters, with under 55 clusters found only in healthy donors compared with over 15 found only in patients. Roughly 2.9-fold more exclusive TRB clusters were observed in healthy donors than in active autoimmune hepatitis patients, consistent with an autoimmunity-wide signature. The TRB repertoire shifts, including less even repertoires in secondary cytopenia and CLL, mostly reflected lymphoma bias and not autoimmunity. The cluster-lack signature was not seen for secondary cytopenia versus CLL, apparently masked by the dominant lymphoma-associated repertoire.

The CDR3 numbers 15 residues from cysteine through phenylalanine. DNA is not on record. From a lookup of the germline V gene, CDR1 and CDR2 are SGHRS and YFSETQ. Each sample's TRB amplification started from 250 ng of peripheral blood genomic DNA, which corresponds to around 36,000 genome equivalents. These sequences were also reported in another study, on T cell repertoires in aging, cancer and after chemotherapy. The second study also describes: The donors fell into six age groups ranging from 30 or younger to 70 or older, and each group had at least three individuals. Healthy donor control TCR repertoires were recorded over several months to years and showed clear clonal overlap across re-sampling. In total, the full dataset held millions of TCR reads. Significantly lower blood TCR diversity and higher clonality were observed in untreated patients with hematological or solid cancers than in age-matched healthy donors. In healthy donors, the drop in TCR diversity with age came mainly from a loss of richness, whereas in cancer patients a loss of evenness also played a part. An increase in median generation probability over the chemotherapy interval was observed in both cancer cohorts, suggesting that the repertoire was reconstituted through rebound thymic output. According to the authors, the repertoire data do not permit conclusions about immunological memory after chemotherapy. The study profiled peripheral blood TCR beta repertoires from healthy donors and cancer patients to examine immunoaging and T cell reconstitution after chemotherapy. The cohort comprised around 220 cancer patients, 94 with hematological and around 130 with solid cancers, plus 95 healthy donors as a reference group. Processing of the TRB sequences was carried out with MiXCR versions 2.12 and 3.0.5. The repertoire metrics were Shannon diversity, evenness, clonality (calculated as one minus evenness), and diversity profiles parameterized by alpha from 0 to 5. The IGoR algorithm was used to calculate generation probabilities of clones in the paired pre- and post-chemotherapy samples.

The chain links TRBV5-1 with TRBJ1-2; TCRdb selects TRBD1, and the lack of DNA leaves this call unchecked. The receptor was isolated from a human donor in good health. The sample comprised peripheral blood. Here the CDR3 is given as CASSLDPGQRYGYTF.